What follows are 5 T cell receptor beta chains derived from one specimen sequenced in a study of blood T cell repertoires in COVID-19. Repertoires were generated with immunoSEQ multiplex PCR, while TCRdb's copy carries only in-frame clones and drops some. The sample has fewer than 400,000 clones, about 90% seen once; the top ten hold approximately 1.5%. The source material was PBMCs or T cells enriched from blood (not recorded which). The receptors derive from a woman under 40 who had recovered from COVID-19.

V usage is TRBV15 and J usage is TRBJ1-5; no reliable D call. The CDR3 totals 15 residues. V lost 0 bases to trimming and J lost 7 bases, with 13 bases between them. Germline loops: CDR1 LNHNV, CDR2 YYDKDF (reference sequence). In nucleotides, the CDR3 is TGTGCCACCAGCAGAGATAGGAGGGAGGGCCAGCCCCAGCATTTT. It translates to CATSRDRREGQPQHF. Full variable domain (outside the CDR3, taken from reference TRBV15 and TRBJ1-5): DAMVIQNPRYQVTQFGKPVTLSCSQTLNHNVMYWYQQKSSQAPKLLFHYYDKDFNNEADTPDNFQSRRPNTSFCFLDIRSPGLGDTAMYLCATSRDRREGQPQHFGDGTRLSIL.

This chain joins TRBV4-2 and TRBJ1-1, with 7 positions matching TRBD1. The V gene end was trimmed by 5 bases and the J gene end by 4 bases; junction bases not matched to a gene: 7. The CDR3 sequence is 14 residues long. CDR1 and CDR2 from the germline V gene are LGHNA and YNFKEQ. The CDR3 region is CASSSTGPGTEAFF. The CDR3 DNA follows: TGTGCCAGCAGCTCGACAGGGCCCGGCACTGAAGCTTTCTTT.

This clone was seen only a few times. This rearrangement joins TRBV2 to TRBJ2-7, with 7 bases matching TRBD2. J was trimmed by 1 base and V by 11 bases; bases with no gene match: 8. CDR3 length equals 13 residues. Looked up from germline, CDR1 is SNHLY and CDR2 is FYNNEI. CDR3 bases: TGTGCCGGGAAGCGGGACTCATCCTACGAGCAGTACTTC. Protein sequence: CAGKRDSSYEQYF.

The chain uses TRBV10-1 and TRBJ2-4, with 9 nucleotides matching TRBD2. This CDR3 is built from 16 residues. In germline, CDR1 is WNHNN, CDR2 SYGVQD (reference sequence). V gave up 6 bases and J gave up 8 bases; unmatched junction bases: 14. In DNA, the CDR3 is TGCGCCAGCAGGGTAGCGGGAGTGATTTGGTTTGACATTCAGTACTTC. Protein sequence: CASRVAGVIWFDIQYF.

The DNA of the CDR3 is TGCGCCAGCAGCTTAACAAACCCAGGGTCCACTGAAGCTTTCTTT. As protein: CASSLTNPGSTEAFF. V usage is TRBV5-1 and J usage is TRBJ1-1; D might be TRBD1 (5 bases). The germline V gene has CDR1 SGHRS and CDR2 YFSETQ. The CDR3 is 15 amino acids. V lost 2 bases and J 4 bases, leaving 15 bases between the germline ends.